This TCR beta chain derives from a study of shared clonotypes between healthy human individuals. On the study more broadly: Per donor, CD8 memory used one plate, CD8 naive used two, CD4 memory used three and CD4 naive used three.

Original methodology: Without quality scores, immunoSEQ junctional reads could not be filtered like full-length reads. Method: immunoSEQ multiplex PCR; TCRdb's copy keeps in-frame clones and lacks some. V and J calls and clone size are copied from that table; D and trimming were computed from the DNA. The sample contains some 2,400,000 clones, 90% to 96% of which appear only once. Adult donors, all healthy and HIV-negative, had no recent acute infections or vaccinations. The trim removed 5 bases at V and 9 bases at J, leaving 15 bases unmatched. The germline V gene encodes CDR1 SGHTA and CDR2 FQGNSA. CDR3 length: 15 amino acids.

The TCR sequence derives from a man younger than 30 in good health. This chain joins TRBV7-2 and TRBJ2-7; TRBD2 aligns across 8 bases. Sample: naive CD4+ T cells sorted from blood. Subset denoted: CD45RA+ positively selected. The CDR3 bases are TGTGCCAGCAGCCAACCGGGACTAGTTGCCTGGGGGCAGTACTTC. Translated: CASSQPGLVAWGQYF. Together with reference TRBV7-2 and TRBJ2-7, the CDR3 gives the full variable domain: GAGVSQSPSNKVTEKGKDVELRCDPISGHTALYWYRQSLGQGLEFLIYFQGNSAPDKSGLPSDRFSAERTGGSVSTLTIQRTQQEDSAVYLCASSQPGLVAWGQYFGPGTRLTVT.